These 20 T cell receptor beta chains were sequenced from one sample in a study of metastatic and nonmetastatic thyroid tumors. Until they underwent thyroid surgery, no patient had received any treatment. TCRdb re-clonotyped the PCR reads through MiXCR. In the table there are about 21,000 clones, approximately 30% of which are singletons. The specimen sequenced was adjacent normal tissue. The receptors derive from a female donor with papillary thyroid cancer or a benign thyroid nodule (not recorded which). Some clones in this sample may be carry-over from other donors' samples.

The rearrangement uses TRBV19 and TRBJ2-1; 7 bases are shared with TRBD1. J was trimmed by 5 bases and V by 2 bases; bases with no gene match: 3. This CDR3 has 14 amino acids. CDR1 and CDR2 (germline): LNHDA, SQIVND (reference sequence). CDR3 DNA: TGTGCCAGTAGTATAAGGGGGCGGAACAATGAGCAGTTCTTC. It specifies CASSIRGRNNEQFF. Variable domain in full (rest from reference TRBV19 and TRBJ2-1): DGGITQSPKYLFRKEGQNVTLSCEQNLNHDAMYWYRQDPGQGLRLIYYSQIVNDFQKGDIAEGYSVSREKKESFPLTVTSAQKNPTAFYLCASSIRGRNNEQFFGPGTRLTVL.

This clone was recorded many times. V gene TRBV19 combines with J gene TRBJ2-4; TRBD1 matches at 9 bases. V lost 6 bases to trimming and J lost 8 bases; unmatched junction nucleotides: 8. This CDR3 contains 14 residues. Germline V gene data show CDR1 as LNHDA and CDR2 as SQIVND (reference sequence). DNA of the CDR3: TGTGCCAGTAGGAATACAGGGGGCAGGGACATTCAGTACTTC. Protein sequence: CASRNTGGRDIQYF.

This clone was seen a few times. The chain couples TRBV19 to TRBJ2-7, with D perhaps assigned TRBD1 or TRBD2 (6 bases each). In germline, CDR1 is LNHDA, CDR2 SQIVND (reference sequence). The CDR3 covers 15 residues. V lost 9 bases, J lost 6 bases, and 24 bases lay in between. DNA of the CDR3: TGTGCCAGCAGAATCACCGGGGGCAGCACAGGCGAGCAGTACTTC. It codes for CASRITGGSTGEQYF.

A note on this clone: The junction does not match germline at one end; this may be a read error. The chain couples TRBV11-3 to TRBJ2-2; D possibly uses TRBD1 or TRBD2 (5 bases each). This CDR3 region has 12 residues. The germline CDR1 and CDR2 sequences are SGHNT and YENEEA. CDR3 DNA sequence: TGTTCCAGCAGCGTCGACACCGGGGCGCTGTTTTTT. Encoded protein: CSSSVDTGALFF.

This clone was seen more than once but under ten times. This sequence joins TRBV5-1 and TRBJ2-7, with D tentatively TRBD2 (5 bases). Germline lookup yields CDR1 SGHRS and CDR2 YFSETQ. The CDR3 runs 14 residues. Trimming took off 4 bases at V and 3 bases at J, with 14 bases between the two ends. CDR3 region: CASSELALSYEQYF. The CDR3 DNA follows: TGCGCCAGCAGCGAGCTAGCCCTCAGCTACGAGCAGTACTTC. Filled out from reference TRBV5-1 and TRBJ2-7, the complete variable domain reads KAGVTQTPRYLIKTRGQQVTLSCSPISGHRSVSWYQQTPGQGLQFLFEYFSETQRNKGNFPGRFSGRQFSNSRSEMNVSTLELGDSALYLCASSELALSYEQYFGPGTRLTVT.

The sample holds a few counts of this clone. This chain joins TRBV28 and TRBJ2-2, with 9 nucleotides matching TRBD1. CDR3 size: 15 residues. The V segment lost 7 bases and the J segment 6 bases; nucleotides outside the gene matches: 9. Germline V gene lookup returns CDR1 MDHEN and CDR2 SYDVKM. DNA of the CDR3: TGTGCCAGCACCAAAGACAGGGGGTGGTCCGGGGAGCTGTTTTTT. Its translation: CASTKDRGWSGELFF.

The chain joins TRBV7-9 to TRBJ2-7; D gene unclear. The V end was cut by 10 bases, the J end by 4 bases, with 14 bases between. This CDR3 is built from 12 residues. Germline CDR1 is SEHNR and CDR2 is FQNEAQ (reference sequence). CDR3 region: CAIILGAYEQYF. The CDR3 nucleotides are TGTGCCATCATCTTAGGCGCTTACGAGCAGTACTTC.

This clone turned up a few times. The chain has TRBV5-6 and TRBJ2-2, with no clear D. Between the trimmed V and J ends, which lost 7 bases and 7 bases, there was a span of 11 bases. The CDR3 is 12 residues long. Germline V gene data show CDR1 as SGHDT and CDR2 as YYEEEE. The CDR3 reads CASVDGNGELFF. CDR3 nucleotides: TGTGCCAGCGTGGATGGTAACGGGGAGCTGTTTTTT.

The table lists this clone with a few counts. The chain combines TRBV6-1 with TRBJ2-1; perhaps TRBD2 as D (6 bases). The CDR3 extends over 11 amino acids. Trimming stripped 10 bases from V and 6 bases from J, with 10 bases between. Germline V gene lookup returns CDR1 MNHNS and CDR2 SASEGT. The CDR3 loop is CATREANEQFF. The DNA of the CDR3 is TGTGCCACCAGGGAGGCCAATGAGCAGTTCTTC.

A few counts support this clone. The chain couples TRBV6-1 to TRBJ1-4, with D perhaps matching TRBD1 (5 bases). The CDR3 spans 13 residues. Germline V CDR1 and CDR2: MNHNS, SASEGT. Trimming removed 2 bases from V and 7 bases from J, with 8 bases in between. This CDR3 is CASSESGSEKLFF. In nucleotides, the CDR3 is TGTGCCAGCAGTGAATCAGGGAGTGAAAAACTGTTTTTT.

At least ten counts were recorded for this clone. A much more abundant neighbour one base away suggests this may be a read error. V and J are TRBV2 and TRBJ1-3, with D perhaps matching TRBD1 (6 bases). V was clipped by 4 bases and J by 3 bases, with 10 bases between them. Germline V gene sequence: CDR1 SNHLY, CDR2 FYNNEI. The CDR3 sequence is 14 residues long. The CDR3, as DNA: TGTGCCAGCAGTGGACGGGGGCATGGAAACACCATATATTTT. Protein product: CASSGRGHGNTIYF.

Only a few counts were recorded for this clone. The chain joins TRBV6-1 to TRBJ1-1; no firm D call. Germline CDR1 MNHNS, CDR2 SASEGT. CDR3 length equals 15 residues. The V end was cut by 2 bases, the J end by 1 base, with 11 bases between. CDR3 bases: TGTGCCAGCAGTGAAAAGTTGGTCTCGAACACTGAAGCTTTCTTT. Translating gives CASSEKLVSNTEAFF.

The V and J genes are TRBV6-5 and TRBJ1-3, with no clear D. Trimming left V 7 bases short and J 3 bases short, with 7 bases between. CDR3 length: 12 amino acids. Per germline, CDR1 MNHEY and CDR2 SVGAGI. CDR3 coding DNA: TGTGCCAGCATTTCGGGTGGAAACACCATATATTTT. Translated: CASISGGNTIYF.

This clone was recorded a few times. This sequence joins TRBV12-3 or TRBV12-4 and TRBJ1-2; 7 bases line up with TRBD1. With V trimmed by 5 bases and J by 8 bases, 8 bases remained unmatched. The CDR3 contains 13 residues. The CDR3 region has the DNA TGTGCCAGCAGTCCCGACAGGGTCTCCGGCTACACCTTC. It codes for CASSPDRVSGYTF.

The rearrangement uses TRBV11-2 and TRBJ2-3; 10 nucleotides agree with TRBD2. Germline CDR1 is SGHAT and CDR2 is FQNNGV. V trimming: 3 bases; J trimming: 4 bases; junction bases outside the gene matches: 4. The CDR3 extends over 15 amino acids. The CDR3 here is CASSFGSGGADTQYF. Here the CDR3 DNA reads TGTGCCAGCAGCTTTGGAAGCGGGGGGGCAGATACGCAGTATTTT.

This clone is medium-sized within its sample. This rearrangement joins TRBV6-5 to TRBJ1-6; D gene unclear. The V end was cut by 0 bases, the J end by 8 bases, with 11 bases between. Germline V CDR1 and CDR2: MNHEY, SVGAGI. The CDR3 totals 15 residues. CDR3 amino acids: CASSYSKGRHSPLHF. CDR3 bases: TGTGCCAGCAGTTACTCGAAAGGGCGACATTCACCCCTCCACTTT.

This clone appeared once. The CDR3, as DNA: TGTGCCAGCAGCTTAGGAGGGGGAGTTAATGAAAAACTGTTTTTT. This encodes CASSLGGGVNEKLFF. The J gene is TRBJ1-4, the V gene TRBV7-9; D perhaps matches TRBD1 (6 bases). Deletions cut 1 base from V and 4 bases from J, with 10 bases between. Per the germline V gene, CDR1 is SEHNR and CDR2 is FQNEAQ (reference sequence). The CDR3 spans 15 residues.

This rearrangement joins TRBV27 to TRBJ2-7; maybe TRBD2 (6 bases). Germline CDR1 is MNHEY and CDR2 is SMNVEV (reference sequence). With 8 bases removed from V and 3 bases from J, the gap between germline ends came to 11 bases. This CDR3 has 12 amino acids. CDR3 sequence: CASRSGNYEQYF. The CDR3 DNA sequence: TGTGCCAGCCGTAGCGGAAACTACGAGCAGTACTTC.

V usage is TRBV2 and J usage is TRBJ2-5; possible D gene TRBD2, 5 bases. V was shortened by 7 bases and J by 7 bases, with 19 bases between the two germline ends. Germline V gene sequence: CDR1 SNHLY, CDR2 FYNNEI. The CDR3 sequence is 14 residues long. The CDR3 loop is CASIFLDLFGTQYF. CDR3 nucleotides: TGTGCCAGCATCTTCTTGGACTTGTTCGGGACCCAGTACTTC.

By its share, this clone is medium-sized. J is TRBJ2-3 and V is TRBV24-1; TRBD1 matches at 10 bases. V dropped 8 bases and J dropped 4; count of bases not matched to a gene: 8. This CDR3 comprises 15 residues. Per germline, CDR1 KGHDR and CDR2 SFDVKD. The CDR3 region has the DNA TGTGCCACCAAATCAGGGACAGGGGATTCAGATACGCAGTATTTT. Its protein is CATKSGTGDSDTQYF.